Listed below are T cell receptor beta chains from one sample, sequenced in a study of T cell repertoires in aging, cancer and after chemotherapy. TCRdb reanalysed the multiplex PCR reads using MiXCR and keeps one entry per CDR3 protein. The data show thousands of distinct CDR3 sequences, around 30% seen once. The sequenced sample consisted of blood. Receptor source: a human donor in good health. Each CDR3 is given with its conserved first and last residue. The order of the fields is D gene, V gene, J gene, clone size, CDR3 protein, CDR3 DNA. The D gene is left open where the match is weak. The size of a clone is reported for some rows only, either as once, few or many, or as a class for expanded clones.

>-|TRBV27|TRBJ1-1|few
CASRSGGDTEAFF
TGTGCCAGCAGATCGGGGGGGGACACTGAAGCTTTCTTT
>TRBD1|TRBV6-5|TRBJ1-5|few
CASRGGTGMDQPQHF
TGTGCCAGCAGGGGCGGGACAGGGATGGATCAGCCCCAGCATTTT
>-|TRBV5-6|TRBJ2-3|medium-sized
CASSGSDPTDTQYF
TGTGCCAGCAGCGGGTCCGACCCCACAGATACGCAGTATTTT
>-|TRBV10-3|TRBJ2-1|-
CAISYSDNEQFF
TGTGCCATCAGTTACTCGGACAATGAGCAGTTCTTC
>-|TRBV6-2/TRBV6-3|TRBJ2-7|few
CATNYGGQSHSYEQYF
TGTGCCACAAATTATGGAGGACAGTCGCACTCCTACGAGCAGTACTTC
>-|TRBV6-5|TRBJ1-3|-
CASSFARSSGNTIYF
TGTGCCAGCAGTTTTGCCAGGAGCTCTGGAAACACCATATATTTT
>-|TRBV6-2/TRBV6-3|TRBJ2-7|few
CASTQTGEQYF
TGTGCCAGCACTCAGACAGGAGAGCAGTACTTC
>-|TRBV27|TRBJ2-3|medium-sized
CASSQGSTGDTQYF
TGTGCCAGCAGTCAAGGGTCAACGGGGGATACGCAGTATTTT
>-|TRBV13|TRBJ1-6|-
CASSFGGNQSPLHF
TGTGCCAGCAGCTTCGGAGGGAATCAGTCACCCCTCCACTTT
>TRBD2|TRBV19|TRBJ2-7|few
CASSIPREGSYEQYF
TGTGCCAGTAGTATACCCAGGGAGGGGTCCTACGAGCAGTACTTC
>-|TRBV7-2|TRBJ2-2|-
CASSPGGAGELFF
TGTGCCAGCAGCCCAGGAGGTGCTGGGGAGCTGTTTTTT
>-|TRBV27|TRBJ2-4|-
CASSEIAKNIQYF
TGTGCCAGCAGTGAGATAGCCAAAAACATTCAGTACTTC
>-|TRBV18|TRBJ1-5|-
CASSPQGGNQPQHF
TGTGCCAGCTCACCACAGGGCGGCAATCAGCCCCAGCATTTT
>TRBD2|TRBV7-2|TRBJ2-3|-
CASSLSTSGGQDTQYF
TGTGCCAGCAGCTTGAGTACTAGCGGGGGACAAGATACGCAGTATTTT
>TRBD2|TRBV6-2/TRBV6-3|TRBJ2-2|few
CASSYPSGGAHTGELFF
TGTGCCAGCAGTTACCCTAGCGGGGGGGCACACACCGGGGAGCTGTTTTTT
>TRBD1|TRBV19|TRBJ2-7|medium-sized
CASSGQGYEQYF
TGTGCCAGTAGTGGACAGGGGTACGAGCAGTACTTC
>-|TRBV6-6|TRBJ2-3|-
CASAVREQDTQYF
TGTGCCAGCGCCGTCCGTGAGCAAGATACGCAGTATTTT
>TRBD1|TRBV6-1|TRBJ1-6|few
CASSDRVNSPLHF
TGTGCCAGTTCGGACAGGGTTAATTCACCCCTCCACTTT
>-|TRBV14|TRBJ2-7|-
CASSQGGYEQYF
TGTGCCAGCAGCCAAGGAGGCTACGAGCAGTACTTC
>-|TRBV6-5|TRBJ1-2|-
CASSQQGNYGYTF
TGTGCCAGCAGTCAACAGGGTAACTATGGCTACACCTTC
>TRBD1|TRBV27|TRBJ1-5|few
CASSLSTGEQPQHF
TGTGCCAGCAGTTTAAGCACAGGGGAACAGCCCCAGCATTTT
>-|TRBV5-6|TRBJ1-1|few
CASSWGGLGAAFF
TGTGCCAGCAGCTGGGGGGGGCTCGGGGCAGCTTTCTTT
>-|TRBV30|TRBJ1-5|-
CAWSEGTYNQPQHF
TGTGCCTGGAGTGAGGGGACATACAATCAGCCCCAGCATTTT
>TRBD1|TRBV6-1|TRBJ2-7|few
CASSRDGAGQGTYF
TGTGCCAGCAGCCGAGATGGGGCAGGACAGGGAACGTACTTC
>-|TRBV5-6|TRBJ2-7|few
CASSPGSAEQYF
TGTGCCAGCAGCCCGGGATCGGCCGAGCAGTACTTC
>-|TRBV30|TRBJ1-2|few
CAWTVPGRLNYGYTF
TGTGCCTGGACCGTACCGGGCAGGTTGAACTATGGCTACACCTTC
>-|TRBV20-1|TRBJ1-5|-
CSARTGDGPQHF
TGCAGTGCTAGAACCGGGGATGGGCCCCAGCATTTT
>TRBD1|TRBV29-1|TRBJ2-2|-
CSVEKGAGTGELFF
TGCAGCGTTGAAAAGGGGGCAGGCACCGGGGAGCTGTTTTTT
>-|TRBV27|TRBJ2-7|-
CATRMALVAYEQYF
TGTGCCACCCGCATGGCGCTAGTCGCCTACGAGCAGTACTTC
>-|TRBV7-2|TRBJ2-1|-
CASSLDRDIVDEQFF
TGTGCCAGCAGCTTAGACCGGGACATAGTCGATGAGCAGTTCTTC
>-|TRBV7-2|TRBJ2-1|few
CASSWLDSEQFF
TGTGCCAGCAGCTGGCTGGACTCTGAGCAGTTCTTC
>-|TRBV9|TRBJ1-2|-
CASSVEGGSVGDYGYTF
TGTGCCAGCAGCGTAGAAGGCGGCTCTGTTGGGGACTATGGCTACACCTTC
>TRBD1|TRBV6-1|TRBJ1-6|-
CASSALGQGNSPLHF
TGTGCCAGCAGTGCCCTAGGACAGGGGAATTCACCCCTCCACTTT
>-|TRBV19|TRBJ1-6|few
CASSPRAQIRWALHF
TGTGCCAGTAGTCCCCGGGCCCAAATCAGATGGGCCCTCCACTTT
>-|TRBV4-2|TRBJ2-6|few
CASSQTDSSGANVLTF
TGCGCCAGCAGCCAAACAGATAGCTCTGGGGCCAACGTCCTGACTTTC
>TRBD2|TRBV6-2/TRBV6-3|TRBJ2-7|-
CARSSGGISYEQYF
TGTGCCAGGTCTAGCGGGGGGATCTCCTACGAGCAGTACTTC
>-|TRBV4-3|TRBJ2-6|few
CASSQDRRGANVLTF
TGCGCCAGCAGCCAAGATCGGCGGGGGGCCAACGTCCTGACTTTC
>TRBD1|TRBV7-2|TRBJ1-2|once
CASSGTGNPYGYTF
TGTGCCAGCAGCGGGACAGGCAACCCCTATGGCTACACCTTC
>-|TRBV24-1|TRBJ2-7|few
CATSAGGLMGEQYF
TGTGCCACCAGTGCCGGGGGGCTAATGGGGGAGCAGTACTTC
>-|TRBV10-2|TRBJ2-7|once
CASTGRLGYEQYF
TGCGCCAGCACGGGACGGCTGGGCTATGAGCAGTACTTC
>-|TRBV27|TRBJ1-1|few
CASGGTPFEAFF
TGTGCCAGCGGCGGGACACCATTTGAAGCTTTCTTT